The 29 T cell receptor beta chains presented below share a single source sample, sequenced in a study of blood T cells in healthy people across ages. Through a sample-barcoded 5' primer and a J-beta primer mix, a second PCR was run for roughly 6 to 11 cycles. Each CDR3 protein is one row after TCRdb ran MiXCR on the 5' RACE reads. The profile shows around 690,000 distinct CDR3 sequences, under 65% of them singletons. Sequencing was carried out using blood. The receptors come from a man aged 55 to 70 in good health.

This clonotype was counted a single time. This chain connects TRBV5-4 to TRBJ2-1; 9 positions agree with TRBD2. Germline CDR1 is SGHNT and CDR2 is YYREEE (reference sequence). The V and J ends lost 6 bases and 6 bases, in that order; junction bases with no gene match: 7. The CDR3 totals 14 residues. The CDR3 sequence is CASKPRTSVNEQFF. CDR3 nucleotide sequence: TGTGCCAGCAAACCTCGGACTAGCGTCAATGAGCAGTTCTTC.

The V gene is TRBV6-1, the J gene TRBJ1-5, with D perhaps matching TRBD1 (6 bases). Germline CDR1 is MNHNS and CDR2 is SASEGT. This CDR3 has 14 residues. Trimming shortened V by 7 bases and J by 7 bases, and 17 bases separated the two germline ends. The CDR3 nucleotides read TGTGCCAGCATCGAGGGCAGGGGTGGGCAGCCCCAGCATTTT. This codes for CASIEGRGGQPQHF.

This chain uses TRBV29-1 with TRBJ2-1, with D possibly TRBD2 on 6 matching bases. Trimming cost V 6 bases and J 5 bases, with 17 bases left between them. There are 14 residues in the CDR3. Looked up from germline, CDR1 is SQVTM and CDR2 is ANQGSEA. Here the CDR3 DNA reads TGCAGCGTCGGGAGCAGGGTAGGGGACAATGAGCAGTTCTTC. Its translation is CSVGSRVGDNEQFF.

The rearrangement links TRBV18 to TRBJ2-3; 7 bases are a match to TRBD2. The CDR3 is 15 amino acids. With 3 bases clipped from V and 2 bases from J, the junction kept 5 bases outside the gene matches. Germline V gene lookup returns CDR1 KGHSH and CDR2 LQKENI. The CDR3 sequence: CASSPLAATTDTQYF. CDR3 nucleotides: TGTGCCAGCTCACCGCTAGCGGCGACCACAGATACGCAGTATTTT.

Here the CDR3 reads CASSYSKWAITDTQYF. CDR3 nucleotides: TGTGCCAGCAGTTACTCGAAATGGGCGATCACAGATACGCAGTATTTT. The chain joins TRBV6-5 to TRBJ2-3; D remains unclear. CDR3 length: 16 residues. The V gene's germline CDR1 is MNHEY and CDR2 SVGAGI. Trimming stripped 0 bases from V and 2 bases from J, with 12 bases between.

This clonotype was seen a few times. The chain is built from TRBV29-1 and TRBJ1-2; 9 nucleotides agree with TRBD1. The trim removed 6 bases at V and 6 bases at J, leaving 8 bases unmatched. Looked up from germline, CDR1 is SQVTM and CDR2 is ANQGSEA. The CDR3 has 13 residues. The CDR3 protein is CSVGTGSGNGYTF. For the CDR3, the DNA is TGCAGCGTAGGGACAGGGTCGGGAAATGGCTACACCTTC.

The chain carries TRBV9 and TRBJ1-4; the D gene is possibly TRBD1 (5 bases). This CDR3 contains 15 residues. CDR1 SGDLS and CDR2 YYNGEE come from the germline V gene. Between the trimmed V and J ends, which lost 2 bases and 6 bases, there was a span of 14 bases. CDR3 sequence (DNA): TGTGCCAGCAGCGTGGGGCCCGGAGGTGATGAAAAACTGTTTTTT. Translating gives CASSVGPGGDEKLFF.

The rearrangement joins TRBV7-8 to TRBJ2-3; no clear D gene. Germline-derived CDR1 and CDR2 are SGHVS and FQNEAQ. CDR3 length: 12 residues. Trimming left V 7 bases short and J 5 bases short, with 10 bases between. The CDR3 DNA reads TGTGCCAGCACCATAAAGTTAGATACGCAGTATTTT. Its protein product is CASTIKLDTQYF.

This clonotype was found a few times. This rearrangement joins TRBV2 to TRBJ2-5, with D possibly matching TRBD2 (6 bases). V lost 6 bases to trimming and J lost 5 bases, with 16 bases between them. This CDR3 is 14 amino acids long. Germline V lookup: CDR1 SNHLY, CDR2 FYNNEI. In DNA form, the CDR3 reads TGTGCCAGCAGCGCGCGGACTGCGGGGGAGACCCAGTACTTC. This translates into CASSARTAGETQYF.

The gene calls are TRBV20-1 and TRBJ1-5; D unresolved. Germline V gene lookup returns CDR1 DFQATT and CDR2 SNEGSKA (reference sequence). This CDR3 region has 16 residues. V was trimmed by 0 bases and J by 11 bases, leaving 23 bases between them. The CDR3 spells CSARDWTSGVRETQHF. CDR3 DNA: TGCAGTGCTAGAGATTGGACTAGCGGGGTTCGAGAGACCCAGCATTTT.

This sequence joins TRBV28 and TRBJ2-7; 8 bases are a match to TRBD2. Germline lookup yields CDR1 MDHEN and CDR2 SYDVKM. The CDR3 spans 16 residues. V shed 3 bases and J 2 bases; nucleotides not matched to a gene: 9. This CDR3 is CASSLAAGGSTYEQYF. The CDR3 DNA reads TGTGCCAGCAGTTTGGCTGCGGGGGGTAGTACCTACGAGCAGTACTTC.

The rearrangement joins TRBV2 to TRBJ2-7; TRBD2 matches 7 bases. There are 14 residues in the CDR3. The germline V gene has CDR1 SNHLY and CDR2 FYNNEI. The V and J ends lost 8 bases and 3 bases, in that order; junction bases with no gene match: 10. The CDR3 spells CASRAGEGLYEQYF. For the CDR3, the DNA is TGTGCCAGCCGGGCGGGAGAGGGTCTCTACGAGCAGTACTTC.

The V gene is TRBV27, the J gene TRBJ2-1; 10 bases line up with TRBD1. The V segment lost 3 bases and the J segment 4 bases; nucleotides outside the gene matches: 6. CDR1 is MNHEY, CDR2 SMNVEV, per germline (reference sequence). The length of the CDR3 is 16 residues. The CDR3 protein is CASSLPTGGPYNEQFF. DNA of the CDR3: TGTGCCAGCAGTTTGCCGACAGGGGGCCCTTACAATGAGCAGTTCTTC.

V gene TRBV6-1 combines with J gene TRBJ2-7, with D possibly matching TRBD1 (5 bases). Germline V CDR1 and CDR2: MNHNS, SASEGT. This CDR3 has 14 residues. V was cut by 1 base and J by 1 base, with 8 bases left in between. CDR3 nucleotides: TGTGCCAGCAGTGAAGTTCAGGGATCCTACGAGCAGTACTTC. Residues: CASSEVQGSYEQYF.

V usage is TRBV3-1 and J usage is TRBJ2-1; possibly TRBD1 for D (5 bases). The germline CDR1 and CDR2 sequences are LGHDT and YNNKEL (reference sequence). Trimming took off 0 bases at V and 5 bases at J, with 17 bases between the two ends. This CDR3 is 17 amino acids long. The CDR3 DNA sequence: TGTGCCAGCAGCCAAGATCTTCAGGGTGTCCAAAACAATGAGCAGTTCTTC. It codes for CASSQDLQGVQNNEQFF.

The rearrangement links TRBV7-9 to TRBJ2-2, with 7 positions matching TRBD2. J lost 6 bases, V lost 5 bases, and 6 bases had no gene match. This CDR3 region has 14 residues. Germline values: CDR1 SEHNR, CDR2 FQNEAQ (reference sequence). For the CDR3, the DNA is TGTGCCAGCAGCCCGGGACTACCTCCCGGGGAGCTGTTTTTT. Translated, it gives CASSPGLPPGELFF.

V usage is TRBV6-2 or TRBV6-3 and J usage is TRBJ2-5; D might be TRBD2 (7 bases). The CDR3 totals 18 residues. In germline, CDR1 is MNHEY, CDR2 SVGEGT. Trimming cost V 0 bases and J 1 base, with 18 bases left between them. The CDR3 coding sequence is TGTGCCAGCAGTTACTCGGGGGGGCAGGGTGTCTCCCAAGAGACCCAGTACTTC. Protein sequence: CASSYSGGQGVSQETQYF.

The gene calls are TRBV20-1 and TRBJ2-1; TRBD2 agrees at 12 bases. V was clipped by 1 base and J by 8 bases; unmatched bases: 9. The germline V gene encodes CDR1 DFQATT and CDR2 SNEGSKA (reference sequence). The CDR3 extends over 16 amino acids. The CDR3, as DNA: TGCAGTGCTAGAGCCCCCGCTAGCGGGGGGGCGTATGAGCAGTTCTTC. Translating gives CSARAPASGGAYEQFF.

The CDR3 coding sequence is TGCAGCGTTGAGCAAACCGGGACAGGGGTCGACGAGCAGTACTTC. This sequence encodes CSVEQTGTGVDEQYF. The chain combines TRBV29-1 with TRBJ2-7; 10 nucleotides match TRBD1. In germline, CDR1 is SQVTM, CDR2 ANQGSEA. The CDR3 runs 15 residues. With V trimmed by 3 bases and J by 5 bases, 10 bases remained unmatched.

The chain links TRBV20-1 to TRBJ1-2; TRBD1 agrees at 7 bases. CDR1 and CDR2 (germline): DFQATT, SNEGSKA (reference sequence). The CDR3 length is 12 residues. The J segment lost 6 bases and the V segment lost 6 bases, leaving 7 bases of the junction unmatched. The DNA of the CDR3 is TGCAGTGCAACCGGGACAGACCATGGCTACACCTTC. Translated: CSATGTDHGYTF.

V and J are TRBV9 and TRBJ2-6; D is uncertain. CDR3 length equals 16 residues. Germline CDR1 reads SGDLS; CDR2 reads YYNGEE. The V end was cut by 2 bases, the J end by 0 bases, with 9 bases between. This CDR3 is CASSVGGFSGANVLTF. DNA of the CDR3: TGTGCCAGCAGCGTCGGCGGATTCTCTGGGGCCAACGTCCTGACTTTC.

The chain combines TRBV4-2 with TRBJ1-2; 7 bases are a match to TRBD1. CDR3 length equals 14 residues. The germline V gene encodes CDR1 LGHNA and CDR2 YNFKEQ. The ends lost 0 bases at V and 3 bases at J; junction bases unmatched: 1. The CDR3 reads CASSQDTGDYGYTF. Written as DNA, the CDR3 is TGTGCCAGCAGCCAAGATACAGGGGACTATGGCTACACCTTC.

This clonotype was found a few times. This chain connects TRBV25-1 to TRBJ2-6; D ambiguous. There are 15 residues in the CDR3. The germline V gene has CDR1 MGHDK and CDR2 SYGVNS. The V and J ends lost 1 base and 2 bases respectively, with 6 bases between them. The CDR3 nucleotides read TGTGCCAGCAGTGAATTCTCGGCTGGGGCCAACGTCCTGACTTTC. Translation: CASSEFSAGANVLTF.

The chain recombines TRBV2 with TRBJ1-5, with 8 bases identical to TRBD1. The CDR3 covers 15 residues. The germline CDR1 and CDR2 sequences are SNHLY and FYNNEI. V shed 6 bases and J 5 bases; nucleotides not matched to a gene: 9. CDR3 nucleotide sequence: TGTGCCAGCAGCGACGGGGCAGGGGGCTATCAGCCCCAGCATTTT. As protein: CASSDGAGGYQPQHF.

The table lists this clonotype with a few counts. This rearrangement joins TRBV29-1 to TRBJ2-5; D perhaps matches TRBD2 (7 bases). This CDR3 spans 14 amino acids. Trimming pared 7 bases from V and 9 bases from J, leaving 24 bases between. CDR1 is SQVTM and CDR2 is ANQGSEA in the germline V gene. CDR3 residues: CSASKGGGPEAQYF. The DNA of the CDR3 is TGCAGCGCTAGTAAGGGCGGGGGCCCTGAAGCCCAGTACTTC.

This chain uses TRBV6-5 with TRBJ2-7; no definite D call. Germline V gene data show CDR1 as MNHEY and CDR2 as SVGAGI. The CDR3 length is 14 residues. Between the trimmed V and J ends, which lost 7 bases and 0 bases, there was a span of 13 bases. The chain's CDR3 is CASKQGYSSYEQYF. CDR3 nucleotide sequence: TGTGCCAGCAAACAAGGGTACAGCTCCTACGAGCAGTACTTC.

Note on this clonotype: A much larger clone is a single base away; this may be a read error. The chain joins TRBV29-1 to TRBJ2-7; tentative D call: TRBD1 (5 bases). The V gene's germline CDR1 is SQVTM and CDR2 ANQGSEA. The CDR3 covers 13 residues. The CDR3 loop reads CGARTPIGYEQYF. CDR3 in DNA: TGCGGCGCCAGGACACCCATAGGCTACGAGCAGTACTTC.

This clonotype showed up just a few times. This sequence joins TRBV21-1 and TRBJ2-3; TRBD1, the table's D call, lacks a check against the DNA. TRBV21-1 has pseudogene status. The CDR3 contains 16 residues. The CDR3 coding sequence is TGTGCCAGCAGCCTCCGGACAGGTTACTGCTCAGATACGCAGTATTTT. It translates to CASSLRTGYCSDTQYF.

J is TRBJ2-7 and V is TRBV5-1, with unresolved D. Deletions cut 0 bases from V and 0 bases from J, with 13 bases between. The germline V gene has CDR1 SGHRS and CDR2 YFSETQ. The CDR3 length is 16 residues. CDR3 loop: CASSLAGSTSSYEQYF. The CDR3, as DNA: TGCGCCAGCAGCTTGGCCGGCAGCACGAGCTCCTACGAGCAGTACTTC. The variable domain in full, with the rest retrieved from reference TRBV5-1 and TRBJ2-7, is KAGVTQTPRYLIKTRGQQVTLSCSPISGHRSVSWYQQTPGQGLQFLFEYFSETQRNKGNFPGRFSGRQFSNSRSEMNVSTLELGDSALYLCASSLAGSTSSYEQYFGPGTRLTVT.